This T cell receptor (beta chain) came from a study of T cell repertoires in cytomegalovirus infection. As for the study in general: CMV infection plus the matching HLA type was flagged by public TCR beta signatures.

The V gene lost 9 bases and the J gene lost 4 bases, with 11 bases spanning the gap. There are 12 residues in the CDR3. CDR1 and CDR2 (germline): MDHEN, SYDVKM. This clonotype was seen more than once but under ten times. No antigen is known for it. TCRdb processed the reads anew with MiXCR; each CDR3 protein has one entry. The profile shows approximately 390,000 distinct CDR3 sequences, about 32% of them singletons. Study-level points and caveats: In two of eight donors, the top clonotype was HLA-C-restricted CMV-specific.

The rearrangement joins TRBV28 to TRBJ2-3, with a weak D call TRBD2 (5 bases). This receptor was taken from a human donor in good health (CMV status not recorded). Some clones in this sample may be carry-over from other donors' samples. The sequences come from cultured PBMCs, collected from culture after CMV antigen stimulation. The chain's CDR3 is CASGEIADTQYF. The CDR3 bases are TGTGCCAGTGGGGAGATAGCAGATACGCAGTATTTT. The full variable domain, rest sourced from reference TRBV28 and TRBJ2-3, is DVKVTQSSRYLVKRTGEKVFLECVQDMDHENMFWYRQDPGLGLRLIYFSYDVKMKEKGDIPEGYSVSREKKERFSLILESASTNQTSMYLCASGEIADTQYFGPGTRLTVL.